This T cell receptor beta chain comes out of a study of cytomegalovirus exposure and HLA in healthy donors. Germline V gene data show CDR1 as LGHNA and CDR2 as YNFKEQ. The J segment lost 3 bases and the V segment lost 4 bases, leaving 6 bases of the junction unmatched. This CDR3 contains 15 residues. The study ran its PCR with 60 Vbeta and 13 Jbeta primers. Sequenced by immunoSEQ multiplex PCR; TCRdb stores in-frame clones only, minus some. The table lists 120,000 or so clones, over 65% of them singletons, with about 2.6% in the top ten. The TCR sequence derives from a woman aged 40 to 50 in good health and CMV-seropositive. Sequences were obtained from PBMCs. This chain uses TRBV4-2 with TRBJ1-2; TRBD1 aligns across 9 bases. CDR3 sequence (DNA): TGTGCCAGCAGCCCCAGGACAGGGGCGGACTATGGCTACACCTTC. As protein: CASSPRTGADYGYTF.